The entry below gives a single TCR beta chain sequence along with its context. This specimen belongs to a study of blood T cell repertoires in COVID-19. On the study more broadly: Some COVID-19 samples were acute and others convalescent; all came from the United States, Italy and Spain. T cells, B-cell-depleted T cells, or PBMCs provided the cDNA or gDNA that served as material.

Germline CDR1 and CDR2: MDHEN and SYDVKM. The CDR3 has 12 residues. V lost 2 bases and J 5 bases, leaving 5 bases between the germline ends. Original data processing: Estimation of nucleated cell counts relied on the amplification of reference gene primers. TCRdb's copy holds only in-frame clones and misses some; the assay was immunoSEQ multiplex PCR. V, J and clone size were drawn from that table, and D and trimming were deduced from the DNA. The repertoire includes 150,000 to 200,000 clones, 65% to 85% of them detected once, and 5.2% sits in the top ten. The sample comprised peripheral blood. The TCR was taken from a woman aged 25-40 years with acute or convalescent COVID-19. This sequence joins TRBV28 and TRBJ2-3, with unresolved D. CDR3 in DNA: TGTGCCAGCAGTTTAATAGAAGATACGCAGTATTTT. This translates into CASSLIEDTQYF.